What follows is one T cell receptor (beta chain) and its context. Germline V gene lookup returns CDR1 MRHNA and CDR2 SNTAGT. Unmatched junction bases numbered 4, after V lost 3 bases and J lost 4 bases. This CDR3 is built from 14 residues. Data came from immunoSEQ multiplex PCR; TCRdb stores just in-frame clones and leaves some out. The sample gives approximately 56,000 clones, approximately 81% of which show up once; over 10% is in the top ten. This sample is part of a study of blood T cell repertoires in COVID-19. The sample comprised peripheral blood. V gene TRBV6-4 combines with J gene TRBJ1-1, with 8 nucleotides matching TRBD1. The sequence was collected from an elderly woman with acute or convalescent COVID-19. The CDR3 sequence is CASSEDREATEAFF. CDR3 coding DNA: TGTGCCAGCAGTGAGGACAGGGAGGCCACTGAAGCTTTCTTT.